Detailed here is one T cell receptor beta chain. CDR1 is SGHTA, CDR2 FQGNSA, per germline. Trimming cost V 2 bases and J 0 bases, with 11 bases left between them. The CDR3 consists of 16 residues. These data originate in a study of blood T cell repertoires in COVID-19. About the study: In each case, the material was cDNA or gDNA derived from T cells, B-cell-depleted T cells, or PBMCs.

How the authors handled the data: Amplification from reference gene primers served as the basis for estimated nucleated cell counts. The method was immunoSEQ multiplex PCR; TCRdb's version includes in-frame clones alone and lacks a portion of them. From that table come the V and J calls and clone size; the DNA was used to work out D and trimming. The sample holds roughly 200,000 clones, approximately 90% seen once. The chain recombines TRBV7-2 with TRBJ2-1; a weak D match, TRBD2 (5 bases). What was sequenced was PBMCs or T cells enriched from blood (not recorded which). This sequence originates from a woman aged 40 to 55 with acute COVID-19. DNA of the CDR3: TGTGCCAGCAGCTTACGTACGAGGGCCTCCTACAATGAGCAGTTCTTC. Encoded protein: CASSLRTRASYNEQFF.